The source of this T cell receptor beta chain is a study of control samples from healthy donors and cancer patients. The V and J ends lost 1 base and 8 bases respectively, with 17 bases between them. Per the germline V gene, CDR1 is GTSNPN and CDR2 is SVGIG (reference sequence). The CDR3 is 14 residues long. Clones were sequenced by immunoSEQ multiplex PCR, and TCRdb holds only the in-frame ones, with some missing. The repertoire has 90,000 to 100,000 clones, roughly 83% of them found once; the top ten carry roughly 10%. The chain links TRBV30 to TRBJ1-2; D not resolved. The clonotype comes from a woman aged 25 to 45 in good health. The sequenced material came from blood. The CDR3 reads CAWSAPSSSGGYTF. Written as DNA, the CDR3 is TGTGCCTGGAGTGCACCTTCGAGTTCCGGAGGCTACACCTTC.